One and the same sample provided the 26 T cell receptor beta chains below, sequenced in a study of blood T cell repertoires in COVID-19. TCRdb's table, derived via immunoSEQ multiplex PCR, lists solely in-frame clones and lacks some. The sample contains roughly 300,000 clones, approximately 92% of which appear only once. Material: peripheral blood. Receptors were obtained from a woman aged 25 to 39 with COVID-19, enrolled during active disease.

The chain employs TRBV29-1 and TRBJ1-1, with 8 bases matching TRBD1. Trimming took 5 bases from V and 4 from J; bases not matched to a gene: 6. In germline, CDR1 is SQVTM, CDR2 ANQGSEA. The CDR3 spans 13 residues. The CDR3 nucleotides read TGCAGCGTTTCAGGGGGCGTGGGCACTGAAGCTTTCTTT. Residues: CSVSGGVGTEAFF.

This chain joins TRBV5-6 and TRBJ2-2; D unresolved. CDR3 length equals 14 residues. Germline CDR1 and CDR2: SGHDT and YYEEEE. Trimming cost V 0 bases and J 2 bases, with 5 bases left between them. The CDR3 loop reads CASSLGLNTGELFF. The CDR3 DNA reads TGTGCCAGCAGCTTGGGACTTAACACCGGGGAGCTGTTTTTT.

The V and J genes are TRBV19 and TRBJ1-5; 7 nucleotides agree with TRBD1. This CDR3 has 16 residues. In germline, CDR1 is LNHDA, CDR2 SQIVND (reference sequence). Trimming took 2 bases from V and 7 from J; bases not matched to a gene: 11. The chain's CDR3 is CASSIQTDRVRQPQHF. The CDR3 nucleotides are TGTGCCAGTAGTATACAAACCGACAGGGTGCGGCAGCCCCAGCATTTT.

Comment on this clone: The same CDR3 also results from other DNA sequences found in this sample. The chain recombines TRBV28 with TRBJ2-7; maybe TRBD2 (5 bases). Trimming stripped 2 bases from V and 2 bases from J, with 7 bases between. The CDR3 loop spans 13 amino acids. The germline CDR1 and CDR2 sequences are MDHEN and SYDVKM. The CDR3 region is CASSLGGTYEQYF. DNA for the CDR3: TGTGCCAGCAGTTTAGGAGGTACCTACGAGCAGTACTTC.

The chain has TRBV5-1 and TRBJ2-7; D possibly corresponds to TRBD2 (6 bases). Per germline, CDR1 SGHRS and CDR2 YFSETQ. The CDR3 contains 15 residues. The germline V and J ends were trimmed by 4 bases and 0 bases, with 14 bases remaining between them. CDR3 sequence: CASSPRLERSYEQYF. Written as DNA, the CDR3 is TGCGCCAGCAGCCCGCGACTAGAGCGCTCCTACGAGCAGTACTTC.

This chain joins TRBV27 and TRBJ1-1, with D unresolved. V dropped 5 bases and J dropped 0 bases, with 13 bases sitting between them. Germline V gene sequence: CDR1 MNHEY, CDR2 SMNVEV (reference sequence). This CDR3 is built from 15 residues. The CDR3 sequence: CASSRHLQLNTEAFF. The CDR3 nucleotides are TGTGCCAGCAGTCGCCACCTACAGCTGAACACTGAAGCTTTCTTT.

The chain is built from TRBV9 and TRBJ2-1; D is perhaps TRBD2 (5 bases). From germline, CDR1 is SGDLS and CDR2 YYNGEE. V gave up 0 bases and J gave up 3 bases, with 7 bases separating them. The length of the CDR3 is 14 residues. The CDR3 coding sequence is TGTGCCAGCAGCGTAGGACGGGACTACAATGAGCAGTTCTTC. Encoded protein: CASSVGRDYNEQFF.

The genes are TRBV6-5 and TRBJ1-1, with TRBD1 identical over 12 bases. The trim removed 4 bases at V and 5 bases at J, leaving 8 bases unmatched. The CDR3 contains 16 residues. Germline CDR1 is MNHEY and CDR2 is SVGAGI. The CDR3 region has the DNA TGTGCCAGCAGTTCTCGGGACAGGGGGCGGAAAACTGAAGCTTTCTTT. Its protein is CASSSRDRGRKTEAFF.

The chain is built from TRBV27 and TRBJ2-1; D gene uncertain. The V end lost 5 bases, the J end lost 4 bases, and 9 bases lay between the germline ends. Germline values: CDR1 MNHEY, CDR2 SMNVEV (reference sequence). The CDR3 covers 13 residues. Written as DNA, the CDR3 is TGTGCCAGCAGTACGATACTATACAATGAGCAGTTCTTC. Translated, it gives CASSTILYNEQFF.

The chain couples TRBV4-1 to TRBJ2-7; TRBD2 matches 7 bases. This CDR3 is 13 amino acids long. Germline values: CDR1 MGHRA, CDR2 YSYEKL. The junction had 4 bases not matched to a gene; V was cut back by 3 bases and J by 5 bases. The CDR3 sequence: CASSHPTSDEQYF. In DNA form, the CDR3 reads TGCGCCAGCAGCCACCCAACTAGCGACGAGCAGTACTTC.

The rearrangement uses TRBV27 and TRBJ1-2, with D possibly being TRBD1 (6 bases). The V end was cut by 5 bases, the J end by 0 bases, with 13 bases between. Per germline, CDR1 MNHEY and CDR2 SMNVEV (reference sequence). The CDR3 loop spans 15 amino acids. The CDR3: CASSPLGAANYGYTF. The CDR3 nucleotides read TGTGCCAGCAGTCCCTTGGGGGCAGCTAACTATGGCTACACCTTC.

The chain couples TRBV18 to TRBJ2-6; the D gene is possibly TRBD2 (5 bases). This CDR3 spans 14 amino acids. Per germline, CDR1 KGHSH and CDR2 LQKENI. V lost 8 bases, J lost 4 bases, and 12 bases lay in between. The CDR3 region has the DNA TGTGCCAGCCTCCGATCGGGGGGGGCCAACGTCCTGACTTTC. This codes for CASLRSGGANVLTF. Using reference TRBV18 and TRBJ2-6 for the parts outside the CDR3, the full variable domain is NAGVMQNPRHLVRRRGQEARLRCSPMKGHSHVYWYRQLPEEGLKFMVYLQKENIIDESGMPKERFSAEFPKEGPSILRIQQVVRGDSAAYFCASLRSGGANVLTFGAGSRLTVL.

In this sample, this clone turned up a few times. The DNA is left out, because the CDR3 cannot be placed on it with certainty; the CDR3 is given as TCRdb lists it. This chain links TRBV4-1 with TRBJ2-6; TRBD1, the D gene given by the table, was not confirmed from the DNA. Germline values: CDR1 MGHRA, CDR2 YSYEKL. The CDR3 has 17 residues if both end residues are counted. The CDR3 sequence is CASSLWTRASGANVLTF.

This rearrangement joins TRBV28 to TRBJ2-6; the D gene is possibly TRBD1 (5 bases). Germline V gives CDR1 MDHEN, CDR2 SYDVKM. The CDR3 loop spans 19 amino acids. V lost 6 bases to trimming and J lost 0 bases, with 21 bases between them. This CDR3 is CASSPARQGPLSGANVLTF. For the CDR3, the DNA is TGTGCCAGCAGCCCCGCCCGCCAGGGCCCCCTCTCTGGGGCCAACGTCCTGACTTTC.

This clone was recorded only once. The V call is TRBV5-1, the J call TRBJ2-7, with 7 nucleotides matching TRBD1. Germline CDR1 reads SGHRS; CDR2 reads YFSETQ. V shed 4 bases and J 3 bases; nucleotides not matched to a gene: 10. This CDR3 is 15 amino acids long. CDR3 bases: TGCGCCAGCAGCCGGAACCTGCAGGGGGACTACGAGCAGTACTTC. This sequence encodes CASSRNLQGDYEQYF.

The chain links TRBV10-2 to TRBJ1-5; 7 bases match TRBD1. The CDR3 length is 15 residues. From germline, CDR1 is WSHSY and CDR2 SAAADI. Trimming at V came to 0 bases and at J to 6 bases, leaving 5 bases not matched to a gene. The CDR3: CASSESRQGGQPQHF. The CDR3 DNA is TGCGCCAGCAGTGAGTCGCGACAGGGAGGTCAGCCCCAGCATTTT.

J is TRBJ2-4 and V is TRBV28; 8 bases map to TRBD1. V gave up 8 bases and J gave up 0 bases; unmatched junction bases: 3. CDR1 and CDR2 (germline): MDHEN, SYDVKM. This CDR3 spans 14 amino acids. The CDR3 nucleotides read TGTGCCAGCTGGACAGGGTTAGCCAAAAACATTCAGTACTTC. Residues: CASWTGLAKNIQYF.

This clone was counted between two and nine times. V gene TRBV10-2 combines with J gene TRBJ1-4, with D unresolved. CDR1 and CDR2 (germline): WSHSY, SAAADI. The CDR3 sequence is 15 residues long. V lost 4 bases, J lost 0 bases, and 9 bases lay in between. The CDR3 DNA reads as TGCGCCAGCAGTGCCTCCGGGGCAACTAATGAAAAACTGTTTTTT. Its protein is CASSASGATNEKLFF.

The genes are TRBV24-1 and TRBJ2-2; D perhaps matches TRBD2 (7 bases). CDR3 length equals 17 residues. Germline values: CDR1 KGHDR, CDR2 SFDVKD. V shed 2 bases and J shed 3 bases, with 15 bases lying between them. CDR3: CATSDWGAGVDTGELFF. DNA of the CDR3: TGTGCCACCAGTGATTGGGGGGCGGGAGTCGACACCGGGGAGCTGTTTTTT.

The rearrangement uses TRBV19 and TRBJ1-5, with 9 bases lining up with TRBD1. Germline V gene sequence: CDR1 LNHDA, CDR2 SQIVND (reference sequence). There are 15 residues in the CDR3. V dropped 7 bases and J dropped 6; count of bases not matched to a gene: 10. The CDR3 DNA sequence: TGTGCCAGTACTGGGGACAGGGAGATCAGTCAGCCCCAGCATTTT. Translation gives CASTGDREISQPQHF. Full variable domain (missing parts from reference TRBV19 and TRBJ1-5): DGGITQSPKYLFRKEGQNVTLSCEQNLNHDAMYWYRQDPGQGLRLIYYSQIVNDFQKGDIAEGYSVSREKKESFPLTVTSAQKNPTAFYLCASTGDREISQPQHFGDGTRLSIL.

The genes are TRBV12-5 and TRBJ2-2; 8 nucleotides match TRBD2. V lost 0 bases, J lost 2 bases, and 11 bases stayed unmatched. Germline CDR1 and CDR2: LGHNT and FRNRAP. The CDR3 extends over 19 amino acids. The CDR3 nucleotides read TGTGCTAGTGGTTTGGTAGACCGTGGACTAGCCCCTAACACCGGGGAGCTGTTTTTT. The encoded protein is CASGLVDRGLAPNTGELFF.

V usage is TRBV7-9 and J usage is TRBJ1-2; D unclear. V lost 1 base, J lost 3 bases, and 12 bases lay in between. The CDR3 spans 15 residues. From germline, CDR1 is SEHNR and CDR2 FQNEAQ (reference sequence). The CDR3 region is CASSLGTGGHYGYTF. The DNA of the CDR3 is TGTGCCAGCAGCTTAGGGACTGGAGGTCACTATGGCTACACCTTC.

This chain links TRBV12-3 or TRBV12-4 with TRBJ2-2; no clear D. V lost 3 bases and J 4 bases, leaving 3 bases between the germline ends. CDR3 length: 12 residues. The CDR3 DNA sequence: TGTGCCAGCAGTTTGGCCACCGGGGAGCTGTTTTTT. As protein: CASSLATGELFF.

J is TRBJ1-1 and V is TRBV7-9, with a possible D match to TRBD1 (5 bases). V gave up 6 bases and J gave up 1 base, with 9 bases separating them. Looked up from germline, CDR1 is SEHNR and CDR2 is FQNEAQ (reference sequence). This CDR3 contains 13 residues. CDR3 residues: CASSSGQNTEAFF. In nucleotides, the CDR3 is TGTGCCAGCAGTTCAGGACAGAACACTGAAGCTTTCTTT.

The V and J genes are TRBV5-1 and TRBJ1-6; D not certain. The CDR3 is 12 amino acids. Germline V CDR1 and CDR2: SGHRS, YFSETQ. Trimming pared 0 bases from V and 14 bases from J, leaving 9 bases between. The CDR3 bases are TGCGCCAGCAGCTTGGCGGGAGAGGCCCTCCACTTT. Protein: CASSLAGEALHF. The full variable domain, with the rest looked up from reference TRBV5-1 and TRBJ1-6, is KAGVTQTPRYLIKTRGQQVTLSCSPISGHRSVSWYQQTPGQGLQFLFEYFSETQRNKGNFPGRFSGRQFSNSRSEMNVSTLELGDSALYLCASSLAGEALHFGNGTRLTVT.

This clone was recorded only once. The V and J genes are TRBV28 and TRBJ2-1, with 10 bases identical to TRBD2. The CDR3 loop spans 13 amino acids. V lost 2 bases, J lost 15 bases, and 7 bases stayed unmatched. Germline lookup yields CDR1 MDHEN and CDR2 SYDVKM. The CDR3 DNA follows: TGTGCCAGCAGTTTAGAGAGCGGGAGGGCCTGGTTCTTC. Its translation is CASSLESGRAWFF.